One and the same sample provided the 32 T cell receptor beta chains below, sequenced in a study of identical twins. TCRdb reprocessed the 5' RACE reads with MiXCR, giving one entry per CDR3 protein. This table holds 500,000 to 700,000 distinct CDR3 sequences, 7% to 7.5% found once. This sample also appeared in a second study, on yellow fever vaccine responses in identical twins.

Sequencing input: PBMCs. These receptors originate from a woman under 30 in good health.

The V call is TRBV4-2, the J call TRBJ2-7; TRBD1 aligns across 9 bases. The ends lost 10 bases at V and 2 bases at J; junction bases unmatched: 6. The CDR3 covers 13 residues. Per the germline V gene, CDR1 is LGHNA and CDR2 is YNFKEQ. The CDR3 DNA reads as TGTGCCACCGGACAGGGGATTCCCTACGAGCAGTACGTC. Protein product: CATGQGIPYEQYV.

This clonotype was observed at least ten times. The chain uses TRBV28 and TRBJ2-3; 14 bases are a match to TRBD2. CDR1 is MDHEN, CDR2 SYDVKM, per germline. V shed 2 bases, J shed 4 bases, and the junction held 17 bases outside the gene matches. The CDR3 is 21 residues long. The CDR3 region is CASSLKGPGLAGEIDPDTQYF. The CDR3 DNA sequence: TGTGCCAGCAGTTTAAAGGGGCCGGGACTAGCGGGAGAAATCGATCCAGATACGCAGTATTTT.

Many counts were recorded for this clonotype. The J gene is TRBJ2-2, the V gene TRBV3-1, with a tentative D call TRBD2 (6 bases). The germline gives CDR1 LGHDT, CDR2 YNNKEL (reference sequence). There are 16 residues in the CDR3. V dropped 1 base and J dropped 3 bases, with 12 bases sitting between them. The CDR3 loop reads CASSQVPGSHTGELFF. In DNA, the CDR3 is TGTGCCAGCAGCCAAGTCCCCGGGAGTCACACCGGGGAGCTGTTTTTT.

The sample holds a few counts of this clonotype. The chain joins TRBV12-3 or TRBV12-4 to TRBJ2-7; D remains unclear. Trimming pared 3 bases from V and 1 base from J, leaving 7 bases between. The CDR3 is 13 residues long. The CDR3 nucleotides read TGTGCCAGCAGTTTTGGCACATCCTACGAGCAGTACGTC. Residues: CASSFGTSYEQYV.

The sample holds many counts of this clonotype. The rearrangement joins TRBV7-2 to TRBJ2-5; unclear D gene. CDR3 size: 14 residues. From germline, CDR1 is SGHTA and CDR2 FQGNSA. The ends were cut back, 6 bases at V and 5 bases at J, with 16 bases in the middle. The CDR3 loop is CASSSIPSLETQYF. The CDR3 DNA is TGTGCCAGCAGTTCAATCCCGAGCCTGGAGACCCAGTACTTC.

This clonotype was seen a handful of times. CDR3 region: CASSPPTGQLNTEAFF. In DNA, the CDR3 is TGCGCCAGCAGCCCTCCGACAGGGCAACTGAACACTGAAGCTTTCTTT. J is TRBJ1-1 and V is TRBV5-1; 7 bases agree with TRBD1. The germline V gene encodes CDR1 SGHRS and CDR2 YFSETQ. The CDR3 runs 16 residues. Trimming at V came to 4 bases and at J to 0 bases, leaving 9 bases not matched to a gene.

The table lists this clonotype with a few counts. V usage is TRBV5-6 and J usage is TRBJ2-7; 11 nucleotides agree with TRBD1. J was trimmed by 7 bases and V by 0 bases; bases with no gene match: 6. This CDR3 has 15 residues. In germline, CDR1 is SGHDT, CDR2 YYEEEE. CDR3 loop: CASSLAGTGGLEQYF. In nucleotides, the CDR3 is TGTGCCAGCAGCTTGGCCGGGACAGGGGGGCTTGAGCAGTACTTC.

This chain joins TRBV11-3 and TRBJ2-5; TRBD2 might be the D (6 bases). V lost 8 bases, J lost 1 base, and 11 bases lay in between. The CDR3 length is 13 residues. CDR1 and CDR2 from the germline V gene are SGHNT and YENEEA. CDR3 sequence (DNA): TGTGCCAGCGGGGACTCGCGCCAAGAGACCCAGTACTTC. This codes for CASGDSRQETQYF. The full variable domain, its missing parts supplied by reference TRBV11-3 and TRBJ2-5, is EAGVVQSPRYKIIEKKQPVAFWCNPISGHNTLYWYLQNLGQGPELLIRYENEEAVDDSQLPKDRFSAERLKGVDSTLKIQPAELGDSAVYLCASGDSRQETQYFGPGTRLLVL.

This clonotype was recorded at least ten times. This chain joins TRBV12-3 or TRBV12-4 and TRBJ2-3; D gene ambiguous. Trimming cost V 6 bases and J 2 bases, with 6 bases left between them. This CDR3 is built from 12 residues. CDR3 DNA sequence: TGTGCCAGCAGCACTTACACAGATACGCAGTATTTT. The encoded protein is CASSTYTDTQYF.

V gene TRBV6-5 combines with J gene TRBJ1-6; 8 bases match TRBD1. Germline-derived CDR1 and CDR2 are MNHEY and SVGAGI. This CDR3 comprises 16 residues. The junction had 10 bases not matched to a gene; V was cut back by 4 bases and J by 8 bases. CDR3 DNA sequence: TGTGCCAGCAGTTTCACAAGCTCACAGGGGGATTCACCCCTCCACTTT. Encoded protein: CASSFTSSQGDSPLHF.

This clonotype appeared a few times. The J gene is TRBJ2-7, the V gene TRBV11-3; the match to TRBD2 covers 7 bases. The CDR3 covers 16 residues. The germline V gene has CDR1 SGHNT and CDR2 YENEEA. V lost 4 bases to trimming and J lost 0 bases; unmatched junction nucleotides: 9. CDR3 nucleotides: TGTGCCAGCAGCTCAAATCTAGCGGAGAGCTCCTACGAGCAGTACTTC. Residues: CASSSNLAESSYEQYF.

The rearrangement links TRBV10-3 to TRBJ2-3; TRBD1 matches 10 bases. The junction had 3 bases not matched to a gene; V was cut back by 4 bases and J by 2 bases. CDR1 and CDR2 (germline): ENHRY, SYGVKD. CDR3 length equals 15 residues. CDR3 protein: CAISAGTGATDTQYF. The CDR3 DNA reads TGTGCCATCAGTGCCGGGACAGGGGCCACAGATACGCAGTATTTT.

This clonotype was detected many times. The rearrangement uses TRBV7-8 and TRBJ2-5; tentative D call: TRBD2 (6 bases). The V end lost 7 bases, the J end lost 0 bases, and 12 bases lay between the germline ends. The CDR3 has 14 residues. Looked up from germline, CDR1 is SGHVS and CDR2 is FQNEAQ. The CDR3 coding sequence is TGTGCCAGCACCATAAGGGACTACCAAGAGACCCAGTACTTC. It specifies CASTIRDYQETQYF.

This clonotype was counted many times. The V call is TRBV12-3 or TRBV12-4, the J call TRBJ2-1; 10 nucleotides line up with TRBD2. This CDR3 has 14 amino acids. With V trimmed by 6 bases and J by 11 bases, 10 bases remained unmatched. The CDR3 DNA follows: TGTGCCAGCAGCCGCCGTGAGCGGGAGGGCAAGCAGTTCTTC. This codes for CASSRREREGKQFF.

This clonotype occurred many times. The chain combines TRBV12-3 or TRBV12-4 with TRBJ1-2; 7 nucleotides match TRBD1. CDR3 length: 14 residues. The V gene end was trimmed by 7 bases and the J gene end by 2 bases; junction bases not matched to a gene: 7. Here the CDR3 DNA reads TGTGCCAGCAAAGGGACAGTGGGGAACTATGGCTACACCTTC. It codes for CASKGTVGNYGYTF.

This clonotype showed up just a few times. V and J are TRBV20-1 and TRBJ2-1; 14 bases align to TRBD2. CDR1 DFQATT and CDR2 SNEGSKA come from the germline V gene (reference sequence). This CDR3 contains 13 residues. J lost 8 bases, V lost 6 bases, and 3 bases had no gene match. The CDR3 DNA reads as TGCAGTGCCGGGACTAGCGGGAGACATGAGCAGTTCTTC. Encoded protein: CSAGTSGRHEQFF.

This clonotype turned up a few times. This rearrangement joins TRBV24-1 to TRBJ1-1; 8 bases are a match to TRBD1. The CDR3 runs 14 residues. Germline-derived CDR1 and CDR2 are KGHDR and SFDVKD. V was clipped by 8 bases and J by 3 bases; unmatched bases: 7. CDR3 in amino acids: CATMPRGPDTEAFF. CDR3 nucleotides: TGTGCCACCATGCCCAGGGGGCCGGACACTGAAGCTTTCTTT.

The table lists this clonotype with a few counts. V is TRBV9 and J is TRBJ2-4; D gene unclear. Germline V gene data show CDR1 as SGDLS and CDR2 as YYNGEE. The CDR3 contains 14 residues. V lost 3 bases, J lost 8 bases, and 15 bases lay in between. CDR3 sequence reads: CASSAIGRADIQYF. CDR3 bases: TGTGCCAGCAGCGCCATAGGACGGGCGGACATTCAGTACTTC.

The V gene is TRBV6-1, the J gene TRBJ1-4, with 9 bases identical to TRBD1. Germline CDR1 and CDR2: MNHNS and SASEGT. V was clipped by 7 bases and J by 8 bases; unmatched bases: 8. The CDR3 extends over 14 amino acids. The CDR3 here is CASIPGTGSEKLFF. In DNA, the CDR3 is TGTGCCAGCATCCCCGGGACAGGGAGCGAAAAACTGTTTTTT.

The rearrangement links TRBV20-1 to TRBJ1-4; D is possibly TRBD1 (6 bases). This CDR3 has 14 residues. CDR1 and CDR2 (germline): DFQATT, SNEGSKA (reference sequence). With 3 bases removed from V and 0 bases from J, the gap between germline ends came to 8 bases. The CDR3 DNA reads as TGCAGTGCTAGGACAGGAGCAACTAATGAAAAACTGTTTTTT. Its protein product is CSARTGATNEKLFF.

The chain joins TRBV14 to TRBJ2-7, with unresolved D. Germline CDR1 SGHDN, CDR2 FVKESK. Trimming left V 1 base short and J 6 bases short, with 10 bases between. The CDR3 length is 13 residues. CDR3 nucleotides: TGTGCCAGCAGCCAAGTGGTTGAAGTCGAGCAGTACTTC. This sequence encodes CASSQVVEVEQYF.

This clonotype was observed many times. V is TRBV2 and J is TRBJ2-5; a possible D gene is TRBD1 (5 bases). The germline V gene encodes CDR1 SNHLY and CDR2 FYNNEI. The CDR3 is made up of 14 amino acids. Trimming shortened V by 4 bases and J by 1 base, and 10 bases separated the two germline ends. The CDR3: CASSARGSQETQYF. CDR3 DNA sequence: TGTGCCAGCAGTGCAAGGGGCTCCCAAGAGACCCAGTACTTC.

This clonotype was detected many times. The rearrangement uses TRBV21-1 and TRBJ1-1; the D call of TRBD1 is as the table states it, not checked on the DNA. TRBV21-1 is a known pseudogene. The CDR3 extends over 14 amino acids. The CDR3 region is CASSLPGGTTGAFF. DNA of the CDR3: TGTGCCAGCAGCCTTCCAGGGGGCACGACGGGGGCTTTCTTT.

The V and J genes are TRBV7-6 and TRBJ1-5; no reliable D call. The V end was cut by 1 base, the J end by 7 bases, with 8 bases between. This CDR3 has 13 amino acids. Germline CDR1 is SGHVS and CDR2 is FNYEAQ. CDR3 in amino acids: CASSLGEAQPQHF. CDR3 sequence (DNA): TGTGCCAGCAGCTTAGGGGAGGCACAGCCCCAGCATTTT. Full variable domain (outside the CDR3, taken from reference TRBV7-6 and TRBJ1-5): GAGVSQSPRYKVTKRGQDVALRCDPISGHVSLYWYRQALGQGPEFLTYFNYEAQQDKSGLPNDRFSAERPEGSISTLTIQRTEQRDSAMYRCASSLGEAQPQHFGDGTRLSIL.

This clonotype was detected a few times. The chain employs TRBV25-1 and TRBJ1-1; D is undetermined. The ends were cut back, 8 bases at V and 1 base at J, with 20 bases in the middle. The CDR3 spans 16 residues. Germline lookup yields CDR1 MGHDK and CDR2 SYGVNS. CDR3 loop: CASYPNRVPGNTEAFF. DNA of the CDR3: TGTGCCAGCTACCCCAATAGGGTGCCAGGGAACACTGAAGCTTTCTTT.

There are a few counts of this clonotype. The chain couples TRBV7-8 to TRBJ2-2, with 7 positions matching TRBD2. J was trimmed by 5 bases and V by 6 bases; bases with no gene match: 12. Germline loops: CDR1 SGHVS, CDR2 FQNEAQ. There are 16 residues in the CDR3. The CDR3, as DNA: TGTGCCAGCAGTTCCACGGCGGGAGTAAGAACCGGGGAGCTGTTTTTT. This encodes CASSSTAGVRTGELFF.

This clonotype was seen repeatedly, ten times or more. V usage is TRBV7-8 and J usage is TRBJ2-1; 12 bases align to TRBD2. The germline V gene has CDR1 SGHVS and CDR2 FQNEAQ. V was pared by 1 base and J by 0 bases, with 4 bases of the junction left unmatched. The CDR3 length is 18 residues. The CDR3, as DNA: TGTGCCAGCAGCTTAGGACTAGCGGGAGCCCTCTCCTACAATGAGCAGTTCTTC. It specifies CASSLGLAGALSYNEQFF.

This clonotype turned up a few times. CDR3 sequence (DNA): TGCGCCAGCAGCTGGTCCGGGACTAGCGGGAGGGTCAATGAGCAGTTCTTC. It is translated as CASSWSGTSGRVNEQFF. The V and J genes are TRBV5-1 and TRBJ2-1; TRBD2 matches at 16 bases. V lost 3 bases and J lost 6; bases outside the gene matches: 6. Germline CDR1 SGHRS, CDR2 YFSETQ. The CDR3 covers 17 residues.

DNA of the CDR3: TGTGCCACCGTTGCCGGGGACTCTTCCTACAATGAGCAGTTCTTC. Translating it yields CATVAGDSSYNEQFF. This chain links TRBV7-8 with TRBJ2-1, with D possibly TRBD2 on 6 matching bases. The germline gives CDR1 SGHVS, CDR2 FQNEAQ. This CDR3 region has 15 residues. V lost 10 bases and J 1 base, leaving 17 bases between the germline ends.

This chain connects TRBV6-5 to TRBJ2-7, with 13 bases identical to TRBD2. V shed 2 bases and J 3 bases; nucleotides not matched to a gene: 7. CDR1 MNHEY and CDR2 SVGAGI come from the germline V gene. The CDR3 is 17 amino acids. The CDR3 nucleotides read TGTGCCAGCAGTTACGCACGGACTAGCGGGAGTATCTACGAGCAGTACTTC. Residues: CASSYARTSGSIYEQYF.

There are many counts of this clonotype. The rearrangement joins TRBV20-1 to TRBJ2-2; 9 bases line up with TRBD1. J lost 2 bases, V lost 6 bases, and 4 bases had no gene match. The germline V gene has CDR1 DFQATT and CDR2 SNEGSKA (reference sequence). This CDR3 contains 14 residues. CDR3 residues: CSALGQGNTGELFF. CDR3 sequence (DNA): TGCAGTGCCCTGGGACAGGGAAACACCGGGGAGCTGTTTTTT.

This clonotype has only a few counts. CDR3 residues: CASSHMGQAPYEQYF. CDR3 nucleotide sequence: TGCGCCAGCAGCCATATGGGACAGGCTCCCTACGAGCAGTACTTC. This chain joins TRBV4-1 and TRBJ2-7, with 8 bases aligning to TRBD1. Per germline, CDR1 MGHRA and CDR2 YSYEKL. The CDR3 covers 15 residues. J was trimmed by 2 bases and V by 3 bases; bases with no gene match: 6.